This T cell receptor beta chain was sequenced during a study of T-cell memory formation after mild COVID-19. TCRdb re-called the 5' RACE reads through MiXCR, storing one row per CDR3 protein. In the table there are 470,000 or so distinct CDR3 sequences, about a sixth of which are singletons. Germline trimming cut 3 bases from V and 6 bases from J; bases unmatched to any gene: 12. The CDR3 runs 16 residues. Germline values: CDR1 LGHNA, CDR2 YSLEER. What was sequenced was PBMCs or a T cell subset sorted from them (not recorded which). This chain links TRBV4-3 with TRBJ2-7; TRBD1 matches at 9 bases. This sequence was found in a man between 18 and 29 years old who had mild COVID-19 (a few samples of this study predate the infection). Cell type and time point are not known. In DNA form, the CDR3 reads TGCGCCAGCAGCCATCGACCGGGACAGGGTGTGTTCGAGCAGTACTTC. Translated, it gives CASSHRPGQGVFEQYF.